The clone carrying this T cell receptor (beta chain) has more than one count but fewer than ten. This entry belongs to a study of blood T cell repertoires in COVID-19. Study background: Specimens from acute and convalescent COVID-19 originated in the United States, Italy and Spain. From T cells, B-cell-depleted T cells, or PBMCs came the material, which was cDNA or gDNA.

In the authors' workflow: Estimates of nucleated cell counts were drawn from the amplification of reference gene primers. Repertoires were generated with immunoSEQ multiplex PCR, while TCRdb's copy carries only in-frame clones and drops some. That table is the source of V, J and clone size, and D and trimming were worked out from the DNA. In the table there are 100,000 to 150,000 clones, approximately 85% of which are singletons. V lost 5 bases, J lost 1 base, and 11 bases lay in between. The CDR3 has 14 amino acids. CDR1 and CDR2 from the germline V gene are SGHAT and FQNNGV. This clonotype originated in a human donor in a cohort sampled during active COVID-19. The specimen was peripheral blood. This chain joins TRBV11-2 and TRBJ1-1; TRBD1 is a possible D gene (5 bases). CDR3 sequence (DNA): TGTGCCAGCAGCCCAAGGCAGGGGAACACTGAAGCTTTCTTT. Amino acids: CASSPRQGNTEAFF. The complete variable domain, with remaining parts taken from reference TRBV11-2 and TRBJ1-1, reads EAGVAQSPRYKIIEKRQSVAFWCNPISGHATLYWYQQILGQGPKLLIQFQNNGVVDDSQLPKDRFSAERLKGVDSTLKIQPAKLEDSAVYLCASSPRQGNTEAFFGQGTRLTVV.